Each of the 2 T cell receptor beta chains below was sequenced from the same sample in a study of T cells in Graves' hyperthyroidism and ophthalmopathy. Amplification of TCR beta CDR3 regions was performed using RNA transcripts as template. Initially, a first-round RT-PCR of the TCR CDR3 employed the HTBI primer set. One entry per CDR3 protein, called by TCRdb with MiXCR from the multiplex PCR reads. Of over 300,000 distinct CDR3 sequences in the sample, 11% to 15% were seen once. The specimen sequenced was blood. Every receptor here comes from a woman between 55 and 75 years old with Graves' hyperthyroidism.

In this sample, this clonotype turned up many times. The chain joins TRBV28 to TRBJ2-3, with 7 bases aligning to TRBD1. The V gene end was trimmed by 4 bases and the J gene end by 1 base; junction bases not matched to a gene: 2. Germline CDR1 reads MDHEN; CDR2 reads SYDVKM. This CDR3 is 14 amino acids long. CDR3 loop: CASSYRGGTDTQYF. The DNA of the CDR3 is TGTGCCAGCAGTTACAGGGGAGGCACAGATACGCAGTATTTT. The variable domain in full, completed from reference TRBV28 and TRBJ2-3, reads DVKVTQSSRYLVKRTGEKVFLECVQDMDHENMFWYRQDPGLGLRLIYFSYDVKMKEKGDIPEGYSVSREKKERFSLILESASTNQTSMYLCASSYRGGTDTQYFGPGTRLTVL.

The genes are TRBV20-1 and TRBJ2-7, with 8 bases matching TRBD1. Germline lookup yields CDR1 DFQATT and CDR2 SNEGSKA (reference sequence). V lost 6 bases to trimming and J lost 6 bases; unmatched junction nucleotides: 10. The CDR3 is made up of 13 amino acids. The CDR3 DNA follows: TGCAGTGCCATTCGGACAGGGAAGGCCGAGCAGTACTTC. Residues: CSAIRTGKAEQYF.